The source of this T cell receptor beta chain is a study of blood T cell repertoires in COVID-19. Study-wide context: Samples taken during acute and convalescent COVID-19 were collected in the United States, Italy and Spain.

This clone was observed a few times. The table came from immunoSEQ multiplex PCR; TCRdb's copy has only in-frame clones and leaves some out. This sample has more than 65,000 clones, with about three quarters found just once. The germline gives CDR1 KGHSH, CDR2 LQKENI. V gave up 5 bases and J gave up 0 bases; unmatched junction bases: 5. The CDR3 has 16 residues. This TCR was sampled from a woman in her 70s with acute or convalescent COVID-19. Sequencing used peripheral blood. The gene calls are TRBV18 and TRBJ2-4, with TRBD1 identical over 9 bases. For the CDR3, the DNA is TGTGCCAGCTCATCTGGGACAGGGATAGCCAAAAACATTCAGTACTTC. Residues: CASSSGTGIAKNIQYF.